This TCR beta chain was sequenced in a study of blood T cells in healthy people across ages. General study points: Reliance upon unsorted PBMCs precluded definitive naive versus antigen-experienced comparison. In older individuals, TCR beta diversity per million T cells was lower, falling roughly linearly with age. Samples with more naive T cells showed higher observed beta diversity.

This clonotype was counted only a few times. The target antigen is unknown. V gave up 5 bases and J gave up 3 bases, with 17 bases separating them. This CDR3 spans 15 amino acids. CDR1 SGHTA and CDR2 FQGTGA come from the germline V gene. Together with a sample-barcoded 5' primer, a J-beta primer mix was included in a second PCR lasting about 7 to 12 cycles. TCRdb recomputed calls from the 5' RACE reads with MiXCR, one row per CDR3 protein. The data hold hundreds of thousands of distinct CDR3 sequences, with roughly 50% observed a single time. The V call is TRBV7-3, the J call TRBJ2-7, with D tentatively TRBD2 (5 bases). This receptor was identified in a man aged 25-45 years in good health. Sequenced: blood. The CDR3 DNA follows: TGTGCCAGCAGCCCAGGAGGAAGCACGAACTACGAGCAGTACTTC. Amino acid sequence: CASSPGGSTNYEQYF.